The rows below give T cell receptor beta chains drawn from one sample of a study of vaccination effects on CD4 cells after COVID-19. The table came from immunoSEQ multiplex PCR; TCRdb's copy has only in-frame clones and leaves some out. The sample comprises around 28,000 clones, about three quarters of which are singletons, and over 15% rests with the top ten. No antigen is known for these receptors. This material consisted of CD4+ T cells from PBMCs cultured with HCoV-NL63 spike peptides, taken before COVID-19 vaccination. These receptors were collected from a human donor who had a prior SARS-CoV-2 infection. The CDR3 runs from the conserved cysteine through the conserved F or W. Each record gives: J gene, V gene, D gene, clone size, CDR3 DNA, CDR3 protein. The D gene is left open where the match is weak. Clone size is given for some rows only: seen once, a few or many times, or a class if the clone is expanded.

>TRBJ2-1|TRBV27|.|.
TGTGCCAGCAGCCGCCCTCCCCCGAGCTCCTACAATGAGCAGTTCTTC
CASSRPPPSSYNEQFF
>TRBJ2-1|TRBV27|.|.
TGTGCCAGCAGTTACTTTCGTAGCGGCGCCTACAATGAGCAGTTCTTC
CASSYFRSGAYNEQFF
>TRBJ1-2|TRBV7-9|.|.
TGTGCCAGCAGCTTAGCGGGGGGCAGGGCTACCTATGGCTACACCTTC
CASSLAGGRATYGYTF
>TRBJ2-7|TRBV18|TRBD1|.
TGTGCCAGCTCACGGACAGGGGAAGACGAGCAGTACTTC
CASSRTGEDEQYF
>TRBJ2-5|TRBV12-3/TRBV12-4|.|.
TGTGCCAGCAGTTTTTTTGCGGAGACCCAGTACTTC
CASSFFAETQYF
>TRBJ2-5|TRBV5-1|.|.
TGCGCCAGCAGCTTGGCGGGAGATCAAGAGACGTCCCAGTACTTC
CASSLAGDQETSQYF
>TRBJ1-5|TRBV19|.|.
TGTGCCAGTAGTAACGGGTGGACTCAGCCCCAGCATTTT
CASSNGWTQPQHF
>TRBJ2-5|TRBV6-2/TRBV6-3|TRBD2|once
TGTGCCAGCAGTTCCCGAGTCGGTCGACGGGAGGCCGGCCCGGGAGAGACCCAGTACTTC
CASSSRVGRREAGPGETQYF
>TRBJ1-1|TRBV5-1|.|.
TGCGCCAGCAGCTTGGGCGGGGGAACGAACACTGAAGCTTTCTTT
CASSLGGGTNTEAFF
>TRBJ2-7|TRBV4-3|TRBD1|.
TGCGCCAGCAGCCAGGATGGACAGGTTTCCACCTACGAGCAGTACTTC
CASSQDGQVSTYEQYF
>TRBJ2-4|TRBV5-5|.|.
TGTGCCAGCAGCTTCAATTCCGGTAACATTCAGTACTTC
CASSFNSGNIQYF
>TRBJ2-2|TRBV5-1|.|few
TGCGCCAGCAGCTTGGTATCTGAGAACACCGGGGAGCTGTTTTTT
CASSLVSENTGELFF
>TRBJ2-4|TRBV18|.|once
TGTGCCAGCTCACCCGCTGACGGAGCGGACATTCAGTACTTC
CASSPADGADIQYF
>TRBJ2-5|TRBV7-2|.|.
TGTGCCAGCAGCTTAGCGGGAGTAGTAGAGACCCAGTACTTC
CASSLAGVVETQYF
>TRBJ2-2|TRBV5-1|.|.
TGCGCCAGCACCCAATTAACGGGGGCGGCCGGGGAGCTGTTTTTT
CASTQLTGAAGELFF
>TRBJ1-1|TRBV5-8|TRBD1|medium-sized
TGTGCCAGCAGCCCGGACGACAGGGACACTGAAGCTTTCTTT
CASSPDDRDTEAFF
>TRBJ2-7|TRBV7-3|TRBD2|.
TGTGCCAGCAGCTTGGCTAGCGGATCCAACTCCTACGAGCAGTACTTC
CASSLASGSNSYEQYF
>TRBJ1-1|TRBV3-1/TRBV3-2|TRBD1|.
TGTGCCAGCAGCCGGTTACAGGGGGAAGCTTTCTTT
CASSRLQGEAFF
>TRBJ2-3|TRBV18|.|.
TGTGCCAGCTCACCACCGGGGGTGCTCACAGATACGCAGTATTTT
CASSPPGVLTDTQYF
>TRBJ2-7|TRBV4-2|.|.
TGTGCCAGCAGCCCCCCTCCGGGGGCTAGCGGCGAGCAGTACTTC
CASSPPPGASGEQYF
>TRBJ2-7|TRBV11-2|TRBD1|.
TGTGCCAGCAGCCAAAAGGGACAGGGGCTTGACGAGCAGTACTTC
CASSQKGQGLDEQYF
>TRBJ2-2|TRBV9|.|.
TGTGCCAGCAGAGCAACAGGGAGTAGGACCGGGGAGCTGTTTTTT
CASRATGSRTGELFF
>TRBJ2-7|TRBV25-1|TRBD1|few
TGTGCCAGCAGTGCCACCGGGACAGCAAGTTACGAGCAGTACTTC
CASSATGTASYEQYF
>TRBJ1-1|TRBV5-1|.|.
TGCGCCAGCAGCTTGCTGGGGGGGAACACTGAAGCTTTCTTT
CASSLLGGNTEAFF
>TRBJ2-7|TRBV7-8|TRBD1|once
TGTGCCAGCAAGGAGGACAGGGGCTACGAGCAGTACTTC
CASKEDRGYEQYF
>TRBJ1-6|TRBV2|TRBD1|.
TGTGCCAGCACCCAACAGGGGGTACTGAATTCACCCCTCCACTTT
CASTQQGVLNSPLHF
>TRBJ1-5|TRBV11-2|.|.
TGTGCCAGCAGTCCAGGGACCCGGGAAAATCAGCCCCAGCATTTT
CASSPGTRENQPQHF
>TRBJ1-4|TRBV5-1|TRBD1|.
TGCGCCAGCAGAAAAGGGACAGGGGATGAAAAACTGTTTTTT
CASRKGTGDEKLFF
>TRBJ2-1|TRBV7-2|TRBD2|.
TGTGCCAGCAGCTTATCTAGCGGAGCCCTCATCGGGAACAATGAGCAGTTCTTC
CASSLSSGALIGNNEQFF
>TRBJ2-5|TRBV3-1/TRBV3-2|.|once
TGTGCCAGCAGCCGGCGAGGGGTAGCGGTCCAAGAGACCCAGTACTTC
CASSRRGVAVQETQYF
>TRBJ1-2|TRBV7-2|.|.
TGTGCCAGCAGCTTATACGCGGCGGCTTATGGCTACACCTTC
CASSLYAAAYGYTF
>TRBJ1-3|TRBV19|.|.
TGTGCCAGTAGTAAATGGCAGGGGATTTCCTCTGGAAACACCATATATTTT
CASSKWQGISSGNTIYF